This TCR beta chain was recovered during a study of cytotoxic CD8 clonotypes in ibrutinib-treated CLL. Findings and caveats of the study: There were differences in sampling times between sustained-remission and progressing patients.

In the case of this clone: Antigen unknown.

The CDR3 is 13 amino acids. CDR1 and CDR2 (germline): SGHNT, YYREEE (reference sequence). The V end was cut by 3 bases, the J end by 5 bases, with 10 bases between. The method was immunoSEQ multiplex PCR; TCRdb's version includes in-frame clones alone and lacks a portion of them. Of around 140,000 clones in the sample, about three quarters were seen once. The genes are TRBV5-4 and TRBJ2-3, with D maybe TRBD1 (7 bases). The material was PBMCs, obtained after 24 months of ibrutinib treatment. This receptor was taken from a human donor with chronic lymphocytic leukemia. The CDR3 protein is CASSSGGGDTQYF. The CDR3 nucleotides are TGTGCCAGCAGCTCAGGGGGAGGAGATACGCAGTATTTT.